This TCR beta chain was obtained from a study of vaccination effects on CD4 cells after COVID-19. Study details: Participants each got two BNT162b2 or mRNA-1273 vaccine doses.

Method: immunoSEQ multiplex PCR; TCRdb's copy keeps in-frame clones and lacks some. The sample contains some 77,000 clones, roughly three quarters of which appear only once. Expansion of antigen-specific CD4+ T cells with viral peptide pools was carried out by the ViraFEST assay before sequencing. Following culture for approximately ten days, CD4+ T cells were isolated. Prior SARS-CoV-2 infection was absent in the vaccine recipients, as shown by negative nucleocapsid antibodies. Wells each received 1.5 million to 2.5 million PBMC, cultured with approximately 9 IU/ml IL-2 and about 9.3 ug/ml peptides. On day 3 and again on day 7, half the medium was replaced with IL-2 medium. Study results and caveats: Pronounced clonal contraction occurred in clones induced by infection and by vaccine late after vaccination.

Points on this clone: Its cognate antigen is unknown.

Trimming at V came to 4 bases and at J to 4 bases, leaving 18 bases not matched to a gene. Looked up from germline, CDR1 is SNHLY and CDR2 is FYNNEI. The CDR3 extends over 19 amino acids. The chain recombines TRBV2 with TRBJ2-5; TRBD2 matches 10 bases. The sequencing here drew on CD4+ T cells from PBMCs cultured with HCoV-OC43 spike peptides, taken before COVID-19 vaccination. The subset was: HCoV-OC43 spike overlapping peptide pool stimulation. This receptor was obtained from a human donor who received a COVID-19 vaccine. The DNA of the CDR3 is TGTGCCAGCAGTGTTTTATCCGGACTAGCGGAGGGCGGTGTAGAGACCCAGTACTTC. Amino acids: CASSVLSGLAEGGVETQYF.